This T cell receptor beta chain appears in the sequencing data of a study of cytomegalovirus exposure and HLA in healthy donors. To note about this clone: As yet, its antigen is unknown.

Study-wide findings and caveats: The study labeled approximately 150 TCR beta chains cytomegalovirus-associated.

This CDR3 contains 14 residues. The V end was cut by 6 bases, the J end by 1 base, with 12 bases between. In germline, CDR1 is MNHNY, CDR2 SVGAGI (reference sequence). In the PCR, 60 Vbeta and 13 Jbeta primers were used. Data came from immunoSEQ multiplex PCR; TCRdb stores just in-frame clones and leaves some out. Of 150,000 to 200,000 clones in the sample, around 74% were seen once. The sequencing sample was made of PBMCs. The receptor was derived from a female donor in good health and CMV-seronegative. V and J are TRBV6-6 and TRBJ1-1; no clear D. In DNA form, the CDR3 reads TGTGCCAGCAGCCCCTGGGAGGGGAACACTGAAGCTTTCTTT. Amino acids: CASSPWEGNTEAFF.